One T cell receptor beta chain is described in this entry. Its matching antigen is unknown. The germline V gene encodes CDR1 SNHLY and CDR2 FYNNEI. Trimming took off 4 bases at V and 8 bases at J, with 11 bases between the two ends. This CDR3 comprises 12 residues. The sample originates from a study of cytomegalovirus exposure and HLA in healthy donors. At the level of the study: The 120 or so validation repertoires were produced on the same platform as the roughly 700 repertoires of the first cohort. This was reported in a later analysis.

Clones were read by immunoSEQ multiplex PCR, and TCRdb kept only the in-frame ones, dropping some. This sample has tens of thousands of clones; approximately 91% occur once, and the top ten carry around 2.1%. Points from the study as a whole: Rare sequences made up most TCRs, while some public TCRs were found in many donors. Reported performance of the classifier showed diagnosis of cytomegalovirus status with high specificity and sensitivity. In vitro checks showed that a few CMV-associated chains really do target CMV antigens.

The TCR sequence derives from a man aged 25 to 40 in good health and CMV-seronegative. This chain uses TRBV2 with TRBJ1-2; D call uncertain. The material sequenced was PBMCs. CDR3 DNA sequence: TGTGCCAGCAGTGGTTTTTCGGGAGGCTACACCTTC. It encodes CASSGFSGGYTF.